Listed here is a single T cell receptor beta chain. What it binds is not known. Participants comprised healthy donors of bone marrow. Vbeta (60) and Jbeta (13) primers were used in the PCR. The table came from immunoSEQ multiplex PCR; TCRdb's copy has only in-frame clones and leaves some out. The sample has some 220,000 clones; around 80% are singletons. The data were taken from a study of cytomegalovirus exposure and HLA in healthy donors. Study outcomes and limitations: Investigators reported approximately 170 TCR beta chains as tied to cytomegalovirus. Productive rates of about 87% or about 30% were seen for most TCR beta V segments in an earlier analysis. Upon later analysis, HLA-associated TCR beta chains proved more clonally expanded than other, equally common chains.

The germline V gene has CDR1 KGHSH and CDR2 LQKENI. The ends lost 0 bases at V and 10 bases at J; junction bases unmatched: 8. This CDR3 spans 16 amino acids. This receptor was obtained from a boy younger than 18 in good health and CMV-seronegative. The rearrangement uses TRBV18 and TRBJ2-1, with 11 bases fitting TRBD2. The sequenced sample was PBMCs. CDR3 sequence (DNA): TGTGCCAGCTCACCACCCAGCCTAGCGGGAGGTCGGGAGCAGTTCTTC. As protein: CASSPPSLAGGREQFF.